The 8 T cell receptor beta chains below all came from one sample that was sequenced in a study of identical twins. TCRdb used MiXCR to reprocess the 5' RACE reads, holding one entry per CDR3 protein. The repertoire holds 250,000 or so distinct CDR3 sequences, 7% to 8.5% seen once, with roughly 5.4% in the top ten. The same data also went into a second study, on yellow fever vaccine responses in identical twins.

What was sequenced was CD8+ T cells sorted from blood. These TCRs come from a woman aged 18-29 years in good health.

The sample holds a few counts of this clonotype. V and J are TRBV7-6 and TRBJ2-5; 9 bases are shared with TRBD2. With V trimmed by 5 bases and J by 5 bases, 12 bases remained unmatched. The CDR3 spans 16 residues. CDR1 and CDR2 (germline): SGHVS, FNYEAQ. The chain's CDR3 is CASSPIAGGPRETQYF. The CDR3 DNA follows: TGTGCCAGCAGCCCCATCGCGGGGGGGCCTAGGGAGACCCAGTACTTC. Using reference TRBV7-6 and TRBJ2-5 for the parts outside the CDR3, the full variable domain is GAGVSQSPRYKVTKRGQDVALRCDPISGHVSLYWYRQALGQGPEFLTYFNYEAQQDKSGLPNDRFSAERPEGSISTLTIQRTEQRDSAMYRCASSPIAGGPRETQYFGPGTRLLVL.

The chain links TRBV4-1 to TRBJ2-4, with TRBD1 identical over 7 bases. Germline-derived CDR1 and CDR2 are MGHRA and YSYEKL. V lost 1 base to trimming and J lost 0 bases; unmatched junction nucleotides: 6. This CDR3 has 17 amino acids. The CDR3 nucleotides read TGCGCCAGCAGCCAAGGGGGACAGCCCCTAGCCAAAAACATTCAGTACTTC. Its protein is CASSQGGQPLAKNIQYF.

This clonotype has a count of ten or more. V gene TRBV12-3 or TRBV12-4 combines with J gene TRBJ2-4; D remains ambiguous. Deletions cut 2 bases from V and 0 bases from J, with 8 bases between. This CDR3 is built from 15 residues. The CDR3 DNA reads as TGTGCCAGCAGTTTATTCTGGCGAGCCAAAAACATTCAGTACTTC. It codes for CASSLFWRAKNIQYF.

The table lists this clonotype with many counts. J is TRBJ2-1 and V is TRBV15; unclear D gene. The V and J ends lost 3 bases and 8 bases respectively, with 11 bases between them. The germline gives CDR1 LNHNV, CDR2 YYDKDF (reference sequence). The CDR3 contains 13 residues. The CDR3 loop is CATSRYYGDEQFF. As DNA, the CDR3 is TGTGCCACCAGCAGGTACTATGGGGATGAGCAGTTCTTC. The full variable domain, with the rest looked up from reference TRBV15 and TRBJ2-1, is DAMVIQNPRYQVTQFGKPVTLSCSQTLNHNVMYWYQQKSSQAPKLLFHYYDKDFNNEADTPDNFQSRRPNTSFCFLDIRSPGLGDTAMYLCATSRYYGDEQFFGPGTRLTVL.

This rearrangement joins TRBV10-3 to TRBJ2-3; 8 bases align to TRBD2. The V and J ends lost 8 bases and 2 bases, in that order; junction bases with no gene match: 12. CDR1 is ENHRY, CDR2 SYGVKD, per germline. The length of the CDR3 is 16 residues. The CDR3 loop is CAIGGSGDLHTDTQYF. CDR3 DNA: TGTGCCATCGGCGGTAGCGGGGACTTGCACACAGATACGCAGTATTTT.

There are many counts of this clonotype. The chain uses TRBV6-4 and TRBJ2-2; no clear D. The germline V and J ends were trimmed by 0 bases and 4 bases, with 3 bases remaining between them. The CDR3 has 13 residues. Germline V lookup: CDR1 MRHNA, CDR2 SNTAGT. The CDR3, as DNA: TGTGCCAGCAGTGACTCCCCCACCGGGGAGCTGTTTTTT. Translating it yields CASSDSPTGELFF.

This clonotype occurred many times. The chain employs TRBV29-1 and TRBJ2-1; 9 bases match TRBD2. The V and J ends lost 3 bases and 7 bases, in that order; junction bases with no gene match: 7. The CDR3 contains 14 residues. CDR1 is SQVTM, CDR2 ANQGSEA, per germline. The CDR3 region has the DNA TGCAGCGTTGATTCTAGCGGGATTCTGAATGAGCAGTTCTTC. It yields the protein CSVDSSGILNEQFF.

This clonotype was seen ten or more times. This sequence joins TRBV20-1 and TRBJ1-5; 10 bases agree with TRBD1. There are 16 residues in the CDR3. CDR1 and CDR2 (germline): DFQATT, SNEGSKA (reference sequence). J gave up 7 bases and V 4 bases, and 13 bases lay outside the gene matches. The CDR3 here is CSAKAGTGAVEQPQHF. The CDR3 DNA is TGCAGTGCTAAGGCCGGGACAGGGGCCGTGGAACAGCCCCAGCATTTT.